This T cell receptor (beta chain) was retrieved from a study of T cell responses to AZD1222 COVID-19 vaccine. Deletions cut 4 bases from V and 4 bases from J, with 4 bases between. The CDR3 covers 11 residues. The data were produced by immunoSEQ multiplex PCR, yet TCRdb's version contains in-frame clones alone and is incomplete. The repertoire holds nearly 95,000 clones, with 80% to 90% as singletons. The genes are TRBV12-3 or TRBV12-4 and TRBJ1-1; D unclear. Material: peripheral blood, obtained 28 days after the second AZD1222 dose. This TCR derives from an adult who received the AZD1222 COVID-19 vaccine. CDR3 bases: TGTGCCAGCAGTTATTTCACTGAAGCTTTCTTT. The encoded protein is CASSYFTEAFF.